The 27 T cell receptor beta chains below all came from one sample that was sequenced in a study of blood T cells in healthy people across ages. Combining a sample-barcoded 5' primer with a J-beta primer mix, a second PCR ran for about 7 to 11 cycles. TCRdb re-derived calls from the 5' RACE reads in MiXCR, one entry per CDR3 protein. The sample carries about 970,000 distinct CDR3 sequences, roughly half recorded once. The sequenced sample consisted of blood. These receptors all come from a woman aged 55-70 years in good health.

This clonotype has a handful of counts. The V gene is TRBV20-1, the J gene TRBJ1-2; 9 positions match TRBD1. The junction had 6 bases not matched to a gene; V was cut back by 6 bases and J by 4 bases. The CDR3 has 13 amino acids. Germline V lookup: CDR1 DFQATT, CDR2 SNEGSKA (reference sequence). CDR3 sequence reads: CSAPRDRVYGYTF. DNA for the CDR3: TGCAGTGCCCCCCGGGACAGGGTCTATGGCTACACCTTC.

This clonotype was seen a handful of times. The chain is built from TRBV4-1 and TRBJ2-5, with 9 bases lining up with TRBD1. This CDR3 comprises 16 residues. Germline loops: CDR1 MGHRA, CDR2 YSYEKL. The ends lost 2 bases at V and 2 bases at J; junction bases unmatched: 6. The CDR3 sequence: CASSQRSGQGQETQYF. The CDR3 DNA reads TGCGCCAGCAGCCAAAGGTCGGGACAGGGACAAGAGACCCAGTACTTC.

This clonotype was recorded a few times. The chain employs TRBV20-1 and TRBJ2-4, with 8 bases identical to TRBD2. The end of the DNA fits TRBJ2-7 better, so the J call may be wrong. This CDR3 region has 13 residues. Germline CDR1 reads DFQATT; CDR2 reads SNEGSKA (reference sequence). CDR3 protein: CSARVAGTYEQYF. The CDR3 bases are TGCAGTGCTAGGGTAGCGGGAACCTACGAGCAGTACTTC.

The chain links TRBV9 to TRBJ2-3, with D possibly being TRBD1 or TRBD2 (5 bases each). The CDR3 length is 13 residues. Germline CDR1 and CDR2: SGDLS and YYNGEE. The CDR3 loop is CLETTGPTDTQYF. The CDR3 coding sequence is TGTCTAGAAACAACGGGACCCACAGATACGCAGTATTTT.

In its sample, this clonotype was seen a few times. The V call is TRBV2, the J call TRBJ2-1; no clear D gene. V shed 6 bases and J shed 10 bases, with 10 bases lying between them. The CDR3 spans 11 residues. Germline V gene data show CDR1 as SNHLY and CDR2 as FYNNEI. CDR3 sequence (DNA): TGTGCCAGCAGCGCCACCCACGAGCAGTTCTTC. Its translation is CASSATHEQFF.

The V gene is TRBV20-1, the J gene TRBJ2-3; TRBD2 matches 9 bases. With 5 bases clipped from V and 4 bases from J, the junction kept 10 bases outside the gene matches. The CDR3 spans 15 residues. Germline assignment: CDR1 DFQATT and CDR2 SNEGSKA (reference sequence). CDR3 loop: CSARPWREGADTQYF. CDR3 DNA: TGCAGTGCTCGCCCGTGGCGGGAGGGTGCAGATACGCAGTATTTT.

The table lists this clonotype with a few counts. The chain combines TRBV27 with TRBJ2-1; TRBD2 matches 7 bases. The J segment lost 7 bases and the V segment lost 2 bases, leaving 8 bases of the junction unmatched. The CDR3 spans 15 residues. Germline CDR1 is MNHEY and CDR2 is SMNVEV (reference sequence). CDR3 DNA: TGTGCCAGCAGTTTACTGGCGGGAGCAGTGAATGAGCAGTTCTTC. Amino acid sequence: CASSLLAGAVNEQFF.

A single count supports this clonotype. The chain combines TRBV24-1 with TRBJ2-1; 7 bases align to TRBD2. The CDR3 extends over 14 amino acids. The ends lost 6 bases at V and 7 bases at J; junction bases unmatched: 8. Germline CDR1 reads KGHDR; CDR2 reads SFDVKD. The CDR3 DNA follows: TGTGCCACCAGTCTGGCGGGAGCGGGTAATGAGCAGTTCTTC. Translated: CATSLAGAGNEQFF.

V is TRBV5-1 and J is TRBJ1-2, with 7 bases identical to TRBD1. The germline gives CDR1 SGHRS, CDR2 YFSETQ. The CDR3 loop spans 13 amino acids. Trimming cost V 5 bases and J 6 bases; bases outside gene matches: 7. The CDR3 sequence is CASRTGKEDGYTF. In DNA form, the CDR3 reads TGCGCCAGCAGGACAGGGAAGGAGGATGGCTACACCTTC.

This sequence joins TRBV4-1 and TRBJ1-4, with D maybe TRBD1 (5 bases). V lost 0 bases, J lost 3 bases, and 11 bases lay in between. CDR1 MGHRA and CDR2 YSYEKL come from the germline V gene. The CDR3 has 16 residues. The CDR3, as DNA: TGCGCCAGCAGCCAAGACCCGGGGGTGGCTAATGAAAAACTGTTTTTT. It specifies CASSQDPGVANEKLFF.

The CDR3 region is CASRGEASRGNGYTF. The CDR3 DNA is TGTGCCAGCAGAGGGGAGGCCTCCCGAGGGAATGGCTACACCTTC. The V gene is TRBV2, the J gene TRBJ1-2, with D perhaps TRBD1 (5 bases). The CDR3 is 15 amino acids. Trimming removed 6 bases from V and 6 bases from J, with 20 bases in between. CDR1 and CDR2 from the germline V gene are SNHLY and FYNNEI.

This clonotype has more than one count but fewer than ten. This chain joins TRBV28 and TRBJ2-4, with 8 bases identical to TRBD2. V trimming: 4 bases; J trimming: 9 bases; junction bases outside the gene matches: 5. Germline CDR1 MDHEN, CDR2 SYDVKM. This CDR3 contains 13 residues. CDR3 amino acids: CASSSVAGPIQYF. The CDR3, as DNA: TGTGCCAGCAGTTCCGTAGCGGGACCCATTCAGTACTTC.

This clonotype was recorded a few times. The V and J genes are TRBV18 and TRBJ2-7; possibly TRBD1 or TRBD2 for D (5 bases each). CDR1 and CDR2 (germline): KGHSH, LQKENI. The CDR3 sequence is 14 residues long. Trimming removed 2 bases at V and 3 bases at J, with 11 bases between. The CDR3 DNA reads TGTGCCAGCTCACCAACGGGGACGAACTACGAGCAGTACTTC. This gives the protein CASSPTGTNYEQYF.

This clonotype has more than one count but fewer than ten. The chain employs TRBV6-2 or TRBV6-3 and TRBJ1-2; no clear D gene. Germline V gene data show CDR1 as MNHEY and CDR2 as SVGEGT. V shed 5 bases and J shed 1 base, with 8 bases lying between them. The CDR3 totals 13 residues. The CDR3 DNA follows: TGTGCCAGCAGTCTTCGGGATAACTATGGCTACACCTTC. Amino acids: CASSLRDNYGYTF.

This chain connects TRBV20-1 to TRBJ2-7; D unclear. The CDR3 contains 11 residues. V was pared by 8 bases and J by 2 bases, with 10 bases between. CDR1 and CDR2 (germline): DFQATT, SNEGSKA (reference sequence). The CDR3 coding sequence is TGCAGTTCTTTAGGGACCTACGAGCAGTACTTC. Translated: CSSLGTYEQYF.

V is TRBV29-1 and J is TRBJ2-1; TRBD2 aligns across 11 bases. The V gene end was trimmed by 4 bases and the J gene end by 7 bases; junction bases not matched to a gene: 3. This CDR3 is 13 amino acids long. In germline, CDR1 is SQVTM, CDR2 ANQGSEA. The CDR3 here is CSVGLAGRNEQFF. The CDR3 coding sequence is TGCAGCGTTGGACTAGCGGGACGGAATGAGCAGTTCTTC.

The chain combines TRBV6-2 or TRBV6-3 with TRBJ2-3; D gene unclear. V gave up 8 bases and J gave up 0 bases, with 9 bases separating them. This CDR3 has 13 amino acids. The germline V gene has CDR1 MNHEY and CDR2 SVGEGT. The CDR3 DNA is TGTGCCAGCGCTTGGGCTAGCACAGATACGCAGTATTTT. This codes for CASAWASTDTQYF.

The V gene is TRBV20-1, the J gene TRBJ2-1; either TRBD1 or TRBD2 may fit D (5 bases each). The V and J ends lost 6 bases and 6 bases respectively, with 18 bases between them. The CDR3 has 14 amino acids. The V gene's germline CDR1 is DFQATT and CDR2 SNEGSKA (reference sequence). The CDR3 bases are TGCAGTGCGAGGGACCCACGAACTCTCAATGAGCAGTTCTTC. This encodes CSARDPRTLNEQFF.

CDR3 DNA sequence: TGCGCCAGCAGCAAACGACAGGGGAACGACTATGGCTACACCTTC. Protein: CASSKRQGNDYGYTF. V usage is TRBV5-1 and J usage is TRBJ1-2, with TRBD1 matching 8 bases. V lost 4 bases and J lost 3; bases outside the gene matches: 8. The V gene's germline CDR1 is SGHRS and CDR2 YFSETQ. There are 15 residues in the CDR3.

The chain links TRBV6-6 to TRBJ2-7; 8 bases match TRBD2. The J call is doubtful: the DNA matches TRBJ2-1 better. This CDR3 has 15 residues. Per germline, CDR1 MNHNY and CDR2 SVGAGI (reference sequence). CDR3 sequence reads: CASSYSSGSGNEQFF. The DNA of the CDR3 is TGTGCCAGCAGTTACTCGAGCGGGAGCGGCAATGAGCAGTTCTTC.

This sequence joins TRBV29-1 and TRBJ1-4; D might be TRBD1 (5 bases). Trimming removed 2 bases at V and 3 bases at J, with 13 bases between. Germline V gene data show CDR1 as SQVTM and CDR2 as ANQGSEA. The CDR3 extends over 15 amino acids. The chain's CDR3 is CSVERLGGSNEKLFF. The CDR3 nucleotides read TGCAGCGTTGAAAGGCTGGGGGGATCTAATGAAAAACTGTTTTTT.

This clonotype turned up a few times. The V gene is TRBV3-1, the J gene TRBJ2-5, with 10 bases identical to TRBD1. The V gene end was trimmed by 6 bases and the J gene end by 5 bases; junction bases not matched to a gene: 6. This CDR3 region has 14 residues. The germline V gene encodes CDR1 LGHDT and CDR2 YNNKEL (reference sequence). The CDR3 protein is CASRRQGARETQYF. CDR3 nucleotide sequence: TGTGCCAGCAGACGACAGGGGGCGAGGGAGACCCAGTACTTC.

The table lists this clonotype with a few counts. The chain uses TRBV27 and TRBJ1-2, with 7 bases aligning to TRBD1. Germline CDR1 reads MNHEY; CDR2 reads SMNVEV (reference sequence). The V and J ends lost 5 bases and 8 bases, in that order; junction bases with no gene match: 11. The CDR3 totals 14 residues. The CDR3 coding sequence is TGTGCCAGCAGTCCCCACCGACAGGGAACGGGCTACACCTTC. It yields the protein CASSPHRQGTGYTF.

As concerns this clonotype: It may be a read error: a sequence one base away is much more abundant. The V call is TRBV7-2, the J call TRBJ2-5, with a weak D call TRBD2 (5 bases). The germline CDR1 and CDR2 sequences are SGHTA and FQGNSA. The CDR3 totals 15 residues. V was cut by 5 bases and J by 11 bases, with 24 bases left in between. This CDR3 reads CASSPTLVWENEQYF. As DNA, the CDR3 is TGTGCCAGCAGCCCAACACTAGTGTGGGAAAATGAGCAGTACTTC.

The chain joins TRBV13 to TRBJ1-4, with TRBD1 as a possible D gene (6 bases). Germline V gene lookup returns CDR1 PRHDT and CDR2 FYEKMQ (reference sequence). The CDR3 totals 15 residues. Trimming took off 4 bases at V and 0 bases at J, with 9 bases between the two ends. The CDR3 DNA is TGTGCCAGCAGCTCAGCAGGGGCAACTAATGAAAAACTGTTTTTT. It is translated as CASSSAGATNEKLFF.

Only a few counts were recorded for this clonotype. The CDR3 spells CSVEWQGRPYEQYF. Here the CDR3 DNA reads TGCAGCGTTGAATGGCAGGGGCGTCCCTACGAGCAGTACTTC. The chain couples TRBV29-1 to TRBJ2-7; D might be TRBD1 (6 bases). Germline V gene lookup returns CDR1 SQVTM and CDR2 ANQGSEA. The CDR3 consists of 14 residues. V lost 2 bases to trimming and J lost 2 bases, with 13 bases between them.

The V and J genes are TRBV6-6 and TRBJ1-2, with D maybe TRBD1 (6 bases). The germline V gene encodes CDR1 MNHNY and CDR2 SVGAGI (reference sequence). Trimming pared 4 bases from V and 7 bases from J, leaving 19 bases between. This CDR3 region has 15 residues. CDR3 residues: CASSSSGEQGAGYTF. Here the CDR3 DNA reads TGTGCCAGCAGTTCCTCCGGGGAACAGGGCGCTGGCTACACCTTC.